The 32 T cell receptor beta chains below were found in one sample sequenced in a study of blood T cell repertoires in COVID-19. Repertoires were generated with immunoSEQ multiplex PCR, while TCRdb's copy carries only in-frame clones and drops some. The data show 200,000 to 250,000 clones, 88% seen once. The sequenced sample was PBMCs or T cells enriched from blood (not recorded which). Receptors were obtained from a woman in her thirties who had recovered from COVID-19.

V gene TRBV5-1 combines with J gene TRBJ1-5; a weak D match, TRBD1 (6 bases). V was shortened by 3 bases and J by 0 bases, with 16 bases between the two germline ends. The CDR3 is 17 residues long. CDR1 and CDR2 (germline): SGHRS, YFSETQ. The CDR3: CASSSPHRDYSNQPQHF. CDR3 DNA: TGCGCCAGCAGCTCTCCCCACAGGGATTATAGCAATCAGCCCCAGCATTTT.

CDR3 sequence (DNA): TGTGCCAGCAGTTTATGGGGACAGGGCCTCTATGGCTACACCTTC. As protein: CASSLWGQGLYGYTF. This chain uses TRBV27 with TRBJ1-2, with 9 bases that match TRBD1. The CDR3 is made up of 15 amino acids. Trimming took 1 base from V and 4 from J; bases not matched to a gene: 4. The germline V gene has CDR1 MNHEY and CDR2 SMNVEV (reference sequence).

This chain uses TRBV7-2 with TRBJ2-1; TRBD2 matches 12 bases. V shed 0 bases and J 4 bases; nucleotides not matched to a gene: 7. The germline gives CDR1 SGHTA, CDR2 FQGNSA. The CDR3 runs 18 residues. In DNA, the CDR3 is TGTGCCAGCAGCTTAGCGGCTAGCGGGGGGGCCGTATACAATGAGCAGTTCTTC. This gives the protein CASSLAASGGAVYNEQFF.

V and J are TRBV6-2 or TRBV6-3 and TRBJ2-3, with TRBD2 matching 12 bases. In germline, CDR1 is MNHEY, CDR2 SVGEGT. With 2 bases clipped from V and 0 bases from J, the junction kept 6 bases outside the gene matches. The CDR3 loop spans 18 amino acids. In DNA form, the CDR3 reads TGTGCCAGCAGTTACGGAGGACTAGCGGGGTATAGCACAGATACGCAGTATTTT. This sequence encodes CASSYGGLAGYSTDTQYF.

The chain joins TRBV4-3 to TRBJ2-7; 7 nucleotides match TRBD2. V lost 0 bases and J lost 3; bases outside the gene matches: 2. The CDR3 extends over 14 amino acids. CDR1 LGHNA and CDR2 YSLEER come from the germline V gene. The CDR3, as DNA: TGCGCCAGCAGCCAAGATCAGCGGGGCTACGAGCAGTACTTC. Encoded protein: CASSQDQRGYEQYF.

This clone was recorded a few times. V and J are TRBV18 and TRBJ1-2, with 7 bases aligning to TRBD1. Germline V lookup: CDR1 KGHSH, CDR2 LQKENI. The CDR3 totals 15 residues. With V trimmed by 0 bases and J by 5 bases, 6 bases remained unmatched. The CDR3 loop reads CASSPPTGEKYGYTF. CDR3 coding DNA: TGTGCCAGCTCACCACCTACAGGGGAGAAGTATGGCTACACCTTC. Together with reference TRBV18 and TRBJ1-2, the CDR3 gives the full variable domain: NAGVMQNPRHLVRRRGQEARLRCSPMKGHSHVYWYRQLPEEGLKFMVYLQKENIIDESGMPKERFSAEFPKEGPSILRIQQVVRGDSAAYFCASSPPTGEKYGYTFGSGTRLTVV.

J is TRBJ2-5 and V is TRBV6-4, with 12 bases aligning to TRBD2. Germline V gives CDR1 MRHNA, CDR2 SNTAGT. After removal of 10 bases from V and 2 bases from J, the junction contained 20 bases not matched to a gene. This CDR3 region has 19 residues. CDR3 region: CAIPPSVASGGAAQETQYF. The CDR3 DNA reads TGTGCCATCCCGCCTAGTGTCGCTAGCGGGGGGGCAGCGCAAGAGACCCAGTACTTC.

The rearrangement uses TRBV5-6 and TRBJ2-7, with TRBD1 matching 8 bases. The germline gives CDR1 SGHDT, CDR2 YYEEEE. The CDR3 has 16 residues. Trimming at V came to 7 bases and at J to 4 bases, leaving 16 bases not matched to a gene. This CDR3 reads CASRKPVGQAFYEQYF. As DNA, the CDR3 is TGTGCCAGCCGAAAACCGGTGGGACAGGCTTTTTACGAGCAGTACTTC.

The CDR3 sequence is CAIKPGENTEAFF. In DNA, the CDR3 is TGTGCCATCAAACCGGGAGAGAACACTGAAGCTTTCTTT. The J gene is TRBJ1-1, the V gene TRBV10-3; D uncertain. This CDR3 is 13 amino acids long. V was pared by 7 bases and J by 1 base, with 10 bases between. Germline V gene lookup returns CDR1 ENHRY and CDR2 SYGVKD.

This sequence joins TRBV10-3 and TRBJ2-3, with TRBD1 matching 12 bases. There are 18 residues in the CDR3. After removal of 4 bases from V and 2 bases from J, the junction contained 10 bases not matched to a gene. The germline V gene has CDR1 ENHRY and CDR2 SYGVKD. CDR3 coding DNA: TGTGCCATCAGTGGGGGGACAGGGGGCGGAATCTACACAGATACGCAGTATTTT. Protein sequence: CAISGGTGGGIYTDTQYF.

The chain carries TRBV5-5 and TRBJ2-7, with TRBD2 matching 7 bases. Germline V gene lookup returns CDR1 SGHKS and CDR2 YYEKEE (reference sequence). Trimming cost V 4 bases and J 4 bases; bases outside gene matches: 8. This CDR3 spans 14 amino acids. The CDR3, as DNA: TGTGCCAGCAGCCAAGGACTAGTCCTGTACGAGCAGTACTTC. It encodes CASSQGLVLYEQYF.

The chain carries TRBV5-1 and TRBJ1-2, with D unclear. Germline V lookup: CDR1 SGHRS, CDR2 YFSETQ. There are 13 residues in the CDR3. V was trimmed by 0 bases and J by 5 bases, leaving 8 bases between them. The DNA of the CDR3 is TGCGCCAGCAGCTTGGTCGCAGGATATGGCTACACCTTC. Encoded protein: CASSLVAGYGYTF.

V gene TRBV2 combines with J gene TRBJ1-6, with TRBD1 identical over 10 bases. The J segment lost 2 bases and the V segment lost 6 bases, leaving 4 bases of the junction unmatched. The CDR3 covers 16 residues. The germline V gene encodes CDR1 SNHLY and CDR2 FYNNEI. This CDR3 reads CASRPGTGAYNSPLHF. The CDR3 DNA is TGTGCCAGCAGGCCCGGGACAGGGGCCTATAATTCACCCCTCCACTTT.

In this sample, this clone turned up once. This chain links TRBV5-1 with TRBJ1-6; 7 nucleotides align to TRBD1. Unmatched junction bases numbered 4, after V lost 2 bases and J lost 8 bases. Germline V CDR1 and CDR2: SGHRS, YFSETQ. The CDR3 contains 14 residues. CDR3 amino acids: CASSFDREYSPLHF. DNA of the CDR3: TGCGCCAGCAGCTTCGACAGGGAATATTCACCCCTCCACTTT.

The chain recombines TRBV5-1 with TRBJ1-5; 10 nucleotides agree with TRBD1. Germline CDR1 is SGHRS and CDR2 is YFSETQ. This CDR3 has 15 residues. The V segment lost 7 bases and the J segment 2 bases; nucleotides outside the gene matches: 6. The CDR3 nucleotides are TGCGCCAGCCAACCCGGGACAGGGGGCAATCAGCCCCAGCATTTT. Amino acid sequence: CASQPGTGGNQPQHF.

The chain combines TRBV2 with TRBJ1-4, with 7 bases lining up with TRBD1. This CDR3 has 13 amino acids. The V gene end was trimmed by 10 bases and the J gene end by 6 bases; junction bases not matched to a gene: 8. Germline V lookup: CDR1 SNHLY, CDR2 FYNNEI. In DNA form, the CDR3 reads TGTGCCACCTCCGGGACAGAGTATGAAAAACTGTTTTTT. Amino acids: CATSGTEYEKLFF.

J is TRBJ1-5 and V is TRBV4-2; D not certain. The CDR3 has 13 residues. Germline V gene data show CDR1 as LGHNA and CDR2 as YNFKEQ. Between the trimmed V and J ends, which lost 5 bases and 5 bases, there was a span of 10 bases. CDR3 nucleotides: TGTGCCAGCAGCAAGATCGGGGATCAGCCCCAGCATTTT. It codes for CASSKIGDQPQHF.

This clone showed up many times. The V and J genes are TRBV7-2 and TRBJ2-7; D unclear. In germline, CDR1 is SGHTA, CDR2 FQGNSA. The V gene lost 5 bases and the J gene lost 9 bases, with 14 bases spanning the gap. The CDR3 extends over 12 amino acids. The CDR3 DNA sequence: TGTGCCAGCAGCGACGGTGCTCCAGGGCAGTACTTC. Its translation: CASSDGAPGQYF.

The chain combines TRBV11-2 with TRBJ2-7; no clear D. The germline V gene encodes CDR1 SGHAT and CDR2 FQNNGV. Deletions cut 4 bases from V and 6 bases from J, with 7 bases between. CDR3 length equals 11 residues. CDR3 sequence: CASSSVGEQYF. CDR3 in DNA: TGTGCCAGCAGCTCCGTCGGCGAGCAGTACTTC.

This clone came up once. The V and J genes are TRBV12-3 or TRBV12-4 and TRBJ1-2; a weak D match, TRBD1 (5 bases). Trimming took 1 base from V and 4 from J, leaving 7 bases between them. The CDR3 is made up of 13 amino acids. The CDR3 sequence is CASSLVGAYGYTF. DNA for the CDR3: TGTGCCAGCAGTTTAGTAGGGGCCTATGGCTACACCTTC.

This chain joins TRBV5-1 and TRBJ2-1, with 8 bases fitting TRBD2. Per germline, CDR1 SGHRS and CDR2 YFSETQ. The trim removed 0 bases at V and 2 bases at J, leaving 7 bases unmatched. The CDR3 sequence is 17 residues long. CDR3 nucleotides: TGCGCCAGCAGCTTGGCCGGGAGGGGAGTAGCCTACAATGAGCAGTTCTTC. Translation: CASSLAGRGVAYNEQFF.

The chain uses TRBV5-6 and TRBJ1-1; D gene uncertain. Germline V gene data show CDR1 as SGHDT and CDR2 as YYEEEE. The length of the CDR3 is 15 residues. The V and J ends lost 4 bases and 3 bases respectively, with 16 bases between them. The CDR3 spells CASSLPRRADTEAFF. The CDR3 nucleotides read TGTGCCAGCAGCCTCCCTAGGCGGGCGGACACTGAAGCTTTCTTT.

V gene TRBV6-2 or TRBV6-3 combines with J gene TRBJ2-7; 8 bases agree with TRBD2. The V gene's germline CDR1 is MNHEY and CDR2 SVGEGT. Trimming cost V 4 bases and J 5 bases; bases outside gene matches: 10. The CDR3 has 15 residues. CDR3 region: CASSSSGGRPDEQYF. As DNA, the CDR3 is TGTGCCAGCAGTTCGAGCGGGGGCAGACCTGACGAGCAGTACTTC.

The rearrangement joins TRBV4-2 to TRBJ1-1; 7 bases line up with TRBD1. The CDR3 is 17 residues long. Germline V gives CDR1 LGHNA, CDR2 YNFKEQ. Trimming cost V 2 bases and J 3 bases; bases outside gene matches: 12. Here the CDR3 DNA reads TGTGCCAGCAGCCAAAAGCGGTCGACAGGGAGCGACACTGAAGCTTTCTTT. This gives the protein CASSQKRSTGSDTEAFF.

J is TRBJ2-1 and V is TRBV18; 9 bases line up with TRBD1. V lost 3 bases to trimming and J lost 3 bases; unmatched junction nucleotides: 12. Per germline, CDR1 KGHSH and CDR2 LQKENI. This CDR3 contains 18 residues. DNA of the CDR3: TGTGCCAGCTCACCTCGCGAGGACAGGGGTCGAGGCTACAATGAGCAGTTCTTC. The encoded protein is CASSPREDRGRGYNEQFF.

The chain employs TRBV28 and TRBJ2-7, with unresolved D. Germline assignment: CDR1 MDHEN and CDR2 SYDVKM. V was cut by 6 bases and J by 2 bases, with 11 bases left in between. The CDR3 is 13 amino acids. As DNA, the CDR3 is TGTGCCAGCAGCCCGACTGTAACCTACGAGCAGTACTTC. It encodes CASSPTVTYEQYF.

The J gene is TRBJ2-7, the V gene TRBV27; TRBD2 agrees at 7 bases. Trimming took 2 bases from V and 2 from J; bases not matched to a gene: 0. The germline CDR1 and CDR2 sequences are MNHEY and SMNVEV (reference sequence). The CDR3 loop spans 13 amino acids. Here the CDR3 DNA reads TGTGCCAGCAGTTTACGGGGGGCCTACGAGCAGTACTTC. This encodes CASSLRGAYEQYF.

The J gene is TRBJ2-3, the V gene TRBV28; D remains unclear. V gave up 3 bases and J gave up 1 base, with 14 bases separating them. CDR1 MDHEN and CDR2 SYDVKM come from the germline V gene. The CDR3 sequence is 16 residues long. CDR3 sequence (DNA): TGTGCCAGCAGTTTTTACGAGAGGCGCCGCACAGATACGCAGTATTTT. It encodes CASSFYERRRTDTQYF.

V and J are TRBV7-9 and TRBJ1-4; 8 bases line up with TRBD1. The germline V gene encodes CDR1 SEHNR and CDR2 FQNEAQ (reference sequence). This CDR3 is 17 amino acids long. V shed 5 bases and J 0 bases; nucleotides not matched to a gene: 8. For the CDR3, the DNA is TGTGCCAGCAGCCCAGGGGGCCAGGGGGCAACTAATGAAAAACTGTTTTTT. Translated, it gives CASSPGGQGATNEKLFF.

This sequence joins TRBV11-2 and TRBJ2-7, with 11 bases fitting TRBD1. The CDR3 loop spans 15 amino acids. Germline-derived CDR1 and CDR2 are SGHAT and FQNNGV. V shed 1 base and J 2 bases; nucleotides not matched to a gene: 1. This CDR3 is CASSLGTGGPYEQYF. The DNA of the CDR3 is TGTGCCAGCAGCTTAGGGACAGGGGGCCCCTACGAGCAGTACTTC. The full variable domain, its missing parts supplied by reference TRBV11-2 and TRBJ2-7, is EAGVAQSPRYKIIEKRQSVAFWCNPISGHATLYWYQQILGQGPKLLIQFQNNGVVDDSQLPKDRFSAERLKGVDSTLKIQPAKLEDSAVYLCASSLGTGGPYEQYFGPGTRLTVT.

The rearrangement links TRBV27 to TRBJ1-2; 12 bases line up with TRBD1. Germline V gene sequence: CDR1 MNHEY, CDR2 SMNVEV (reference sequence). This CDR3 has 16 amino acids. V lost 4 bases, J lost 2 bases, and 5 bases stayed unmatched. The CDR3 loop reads CASSYGTGGSNYGYTF. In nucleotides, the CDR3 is TGTGCCAGCAGTTATGGGACAGGGGGCTCGAACTATGGCTACACCTTC.

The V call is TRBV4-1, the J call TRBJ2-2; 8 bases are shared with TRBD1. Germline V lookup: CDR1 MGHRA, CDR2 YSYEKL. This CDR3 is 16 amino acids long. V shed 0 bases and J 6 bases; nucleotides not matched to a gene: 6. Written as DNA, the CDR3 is TGCGCCAGCAGCCAAGAAAGCAGGGGGCACCCCGGGGAGCTGTTTTTT. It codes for CASSQESRGHPGELFF.